This T cell receptor (beta chain) was sequenced for a study of CD8+CD57+ T cells in acquired aplastic anemia. Germline loops: CDR1 SEHNR, CDR2 FQNEAQ (reference sequence). The CDR3 sequence is 15 residues long. The ends were cut back, 2 bases at V and 3 bases at J, with 13 bases in the middle. An expansion of CD8+CD57+ cells by flow cytometry had been shown in patients chosen for sequencing. The study, taken as a whole, reports: The CD8+ Simpson's diversity of patients and controls was not significantly different.

Profiles of TCR beta VDJ and CDR3 were generated from a genomic DNA template. TCRdb analysed the reads with MiXCR anew, one entry per CDR3 protein. The sample lists 180,000 or so distinct CDR3 sequences; roughly 60% were seen once. This clonotype was recorded a few times. Its antigen is undetermined. Material: sorted CD4+, CD8+, or CD8+CD57+ T cells (not recorded which) from PBMCs. The receptor's source is a human donor with aplastic anemia. This rearrangement joins TRBV7-9 to TRBJ2-5; a possible D gene is TRBD1 (6 bases). The CDR3 coding sequence is TGTGCCAGCAGCTTAACAGGGAGCCTTAAAGAGACCCAGTACTTC. Encoded protein: CASSLTGSLKETQYF.